This T cell receptor (beta chain) was recovered during a study of OX40 agonist ivuxolimab in advanced cancers. Across the whole study: Patients were dosed with the agonistic anti-OX40 (CD134) antibody ivuxolimab. Males comprised 75% to 90% of the group, whose mean age was roughly 60 years (range 23 to 79). Study-level points and caveats: Relative to CD4+, CD8+ T cells held more expanded clones on average. There were also nonresponders showing low normalized T-cell clonal expansion.

Of note for this clone: Its antigen is unidentified.

V was shortened by 7 bases and J by 5 bases, with 17 bases between the two germline ends. CDR1 is MNHEY, CDR2 SVGAGI, per germline. The CDR3 loop spans 14 amino acids. TCRdb's copy holds only in-frame clones and misses some; the assay was immunoSEQ multiplex PCR. The repertoire holds more than 35,000 clones, with about 86% as singletons. This TCR derives from an adult with an advanced solid tumor such as melanoma, head and neck, liver or kidney cancer. The source material was CD4+ or CD8+ T cells sorted from blood, sampled in a trial of the OX40 agonist ivuxolimab. The chain employs TRBV6-5 and TRBJ1-1, with TRBD1 as a possible D gene (5 bases). The CDR3 here is CASTMGQFTTEAFF. Here the CDR3 DNA reads TGTGCCAGCACGATGGGGCAGTTCACGACTGAAGCTTTCTTT.